The TCR beta chain under discussion was sequenced for a study of early stage breast cancer tumors. Overall study context: Of some 15 invasive breast tumors, about a dozen were hormone receptor-positive, HER2-negative.

Sequencing used immunoSEQ multiplex PCR; TCRdb keeps in-frame clones, though not all of them. Of some 5,000 clones listed, 70% are singletons. The CDR3 loop spans 15 amino acids. V was trimmed by 0 bases and J by 5 bases, leaving 11 bases between them. Germline values: CDR1 LNHNV, CDR2 YYDKDF (reference sequence). For this clone: Its antigen is undetermined.

Sampling of the adjacent normal breast tissue occurred 2-4 cm from the tumor. Notes on the study in general: Unsorted bulk genomic DNA sequencing lacked pairing and functional marker data. Commonly generated sequences made up most enriched TCRB sequences shared between patients.

The clonotype comes from a person between 55 and 70 years old with breast cancer. This chain uses TRBV15 with TRBJ2-1; perhaps TRBD1 as D (5 bases). Specimen: normal breast tissue next to the tumor. The CDR3 nucleotides are TGTGCCACCAGCAGAGAGGACAACCGGGACAATGAGCAGTTCTTC. Translating it yields CATSREDNRDNEQFF.